This passage covers 2 T cell receptor beta chains from one sample sequenced in a study of blood T cells in healthy people across ages. With a J-beta primer mix and a sample-barcoded 5' primer, a second PCR ran about 6 to 11 cycles. TCRdb recomputed calls from the 5' RACE reads with MiXCR, one row per CDR3 protein. The data show roughly 700,000 distinct CDR3 sequences, 45% to 50% seen once. Sequencing input: blood. Receptors were obtained from a woman aged 60-75 years in good health.

This clonotype was counted between two and nine times. CDR3 DNA sequence: TGTGCCAGCAGACCTCAGGACAACCATGAAAAACTGTTTTTT. This codes for CASRPQDNHEKLFF. The chain couples TRBV3-1 to TRBJ1-4; maybe TRBD1 (5 bases). With 6 bases removed from V and 6 bases from J, the gap between germline ends came to 14 bases. The germline CDR1 and CDR2 sequences are LGHDT and YNNKEL (reference sequence). This CDR3 region has 14 residues.

V is TRBV6-5 and J is TRBJ2-2; D is perhaps TRBD1 (6 bases). Looked up from germline, CDR1 is MNHEY and CDR2 is SVGAGI. The CDR3 is 15 residues long. Trimming took 4 bases from V and 7 from J, leaving 16 bases between them. The CDR3 DNA reads TGTGCCAGCAGTTCCCCCCACAGGGCGGACGGGGAGCTGTTTTTT. Residues: CASSSPHRADGELFF.